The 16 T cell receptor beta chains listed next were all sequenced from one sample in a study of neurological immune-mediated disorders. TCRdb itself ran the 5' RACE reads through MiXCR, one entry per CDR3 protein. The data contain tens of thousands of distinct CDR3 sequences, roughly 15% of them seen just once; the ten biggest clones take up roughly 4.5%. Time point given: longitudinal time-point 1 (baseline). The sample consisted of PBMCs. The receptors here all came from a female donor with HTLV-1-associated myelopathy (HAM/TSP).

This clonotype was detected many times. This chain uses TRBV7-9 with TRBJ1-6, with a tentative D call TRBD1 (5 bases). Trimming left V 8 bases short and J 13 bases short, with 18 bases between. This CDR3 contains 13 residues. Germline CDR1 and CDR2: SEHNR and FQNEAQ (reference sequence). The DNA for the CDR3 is TGTGCCAGCGGCCGGGACGGCGTTTTCCCCCTCCACTTT. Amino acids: CASGRDGVFPLHF.

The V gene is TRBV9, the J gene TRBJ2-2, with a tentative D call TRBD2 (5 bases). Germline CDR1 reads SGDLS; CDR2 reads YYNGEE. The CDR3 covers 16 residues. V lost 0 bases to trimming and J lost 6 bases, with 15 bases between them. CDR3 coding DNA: TGTGCCAGCAGCGTAGTCTCGGTTCCGGGGTCCGGGGAGCTGTTTTTT. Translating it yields CASSVVSVPGSGELFF.

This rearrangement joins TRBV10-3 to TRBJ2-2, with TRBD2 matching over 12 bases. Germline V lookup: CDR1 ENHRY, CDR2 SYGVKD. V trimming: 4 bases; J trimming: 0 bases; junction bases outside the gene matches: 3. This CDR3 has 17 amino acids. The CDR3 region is CAISGGTSGSNTGELFF. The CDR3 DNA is TGTGCCATCAGTGGGGGGACTAGCGGGTCGAACACCGGGGAGCTGTTTTTT.

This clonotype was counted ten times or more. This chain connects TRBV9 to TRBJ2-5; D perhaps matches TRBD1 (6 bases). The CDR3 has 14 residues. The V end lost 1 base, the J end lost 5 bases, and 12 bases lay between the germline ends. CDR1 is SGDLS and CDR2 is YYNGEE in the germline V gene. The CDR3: CASSVTGSVETQYF. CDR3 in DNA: TGTGCCAGCAGCGTAACAGGGTCGGTGGAGACCCAGTACTTC.

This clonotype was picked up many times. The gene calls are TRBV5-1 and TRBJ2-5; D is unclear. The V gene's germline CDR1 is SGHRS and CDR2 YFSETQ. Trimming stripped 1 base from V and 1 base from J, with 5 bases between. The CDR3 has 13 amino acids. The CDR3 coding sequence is TGCGCCAGCAGCTTGTTCCCCCAAGAGACCCAGTACTTC. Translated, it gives CASSLFPQETQYF.

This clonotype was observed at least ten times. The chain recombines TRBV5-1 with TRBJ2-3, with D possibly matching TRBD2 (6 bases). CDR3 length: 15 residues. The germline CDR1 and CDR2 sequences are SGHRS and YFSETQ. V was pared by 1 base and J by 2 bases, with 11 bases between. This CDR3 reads CASSLLGTLTDTQYF. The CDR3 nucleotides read TGCGCCAGCAGCTTGCTGGGGACTCTCACAGATACGCAGTATTTT.

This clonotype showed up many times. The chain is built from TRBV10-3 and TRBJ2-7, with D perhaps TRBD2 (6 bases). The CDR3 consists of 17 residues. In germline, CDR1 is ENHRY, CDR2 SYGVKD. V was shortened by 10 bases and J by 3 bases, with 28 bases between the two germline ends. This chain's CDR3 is CATLRGERGFRGYEQYF. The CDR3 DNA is TGTGCCACGCTTCGTGGGGAACGGGGGTTTAGGGGCTACGAGCAGTACTTC.

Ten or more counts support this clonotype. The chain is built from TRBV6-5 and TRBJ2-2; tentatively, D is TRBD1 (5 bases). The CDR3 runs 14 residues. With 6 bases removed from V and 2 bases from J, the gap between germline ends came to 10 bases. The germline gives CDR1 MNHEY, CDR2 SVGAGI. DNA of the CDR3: TGTGCCAGCAGAAGACAGCTAAACACCGGGGAGCTGTTTTTT. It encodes CASRRQLNTGELFF.

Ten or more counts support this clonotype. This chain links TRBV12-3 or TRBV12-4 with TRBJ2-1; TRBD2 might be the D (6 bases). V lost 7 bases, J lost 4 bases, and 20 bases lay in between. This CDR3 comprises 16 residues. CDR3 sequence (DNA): TGTGCCAGCATCGGGGGATCGGGAAAGGAGTACAATGAGCAGTTCTTC. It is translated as CASIGGSGKEYNEQFF.

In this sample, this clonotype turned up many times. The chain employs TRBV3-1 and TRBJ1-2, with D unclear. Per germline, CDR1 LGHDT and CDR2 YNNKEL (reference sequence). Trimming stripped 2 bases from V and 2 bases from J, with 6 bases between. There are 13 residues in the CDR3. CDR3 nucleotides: TGTGCCAGCAGCCAATACGGGAACTATGGCTACACCTTC. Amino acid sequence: CASSQYGNYGYTF.

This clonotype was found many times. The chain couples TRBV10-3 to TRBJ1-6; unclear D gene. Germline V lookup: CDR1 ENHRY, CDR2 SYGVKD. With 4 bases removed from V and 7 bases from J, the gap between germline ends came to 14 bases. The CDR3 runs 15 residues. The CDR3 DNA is TGTGCCATCAGTGCCCGGGTAGAGGGAAATTCACCCCTCCACTTT. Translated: CAISARVEGNSPLHF.

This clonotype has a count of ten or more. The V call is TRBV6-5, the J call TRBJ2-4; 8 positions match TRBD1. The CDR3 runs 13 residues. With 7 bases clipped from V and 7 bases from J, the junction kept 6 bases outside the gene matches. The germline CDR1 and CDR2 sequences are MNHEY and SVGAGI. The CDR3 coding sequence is TGTGCCAGCACTTCGACAGGGGAGAACATTCAGTACTTC. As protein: CASTSTGENIQYF.

In DNA form, the CDR3 reads TGTGCCATCAAAGGAGGTGGCACTGAAGCTTTCTTT. Encoded protein: CAIKGGGTEAFF. This chain joins TRBV10-3 and TRBJ1-1, with D uncertain. The V gene lost 7 bases and the J gene lost 4 bases, with 10 bases spanning the gap. The CDR3 is made up of 12 amino acids. CDR1 ENHRY and CDR2 SYGVKD come from the germline V gene.

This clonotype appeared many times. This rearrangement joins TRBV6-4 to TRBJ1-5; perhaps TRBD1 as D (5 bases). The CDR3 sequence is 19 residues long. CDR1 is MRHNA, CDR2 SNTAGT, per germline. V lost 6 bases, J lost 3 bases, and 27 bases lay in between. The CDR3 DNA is TGTGCCAGCAGCGTCGTCGGGCTTACACTCAGGGACCACAATCAGCCCCAGCATTTT. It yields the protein CASSVVGLTLRDHNQPQHF.

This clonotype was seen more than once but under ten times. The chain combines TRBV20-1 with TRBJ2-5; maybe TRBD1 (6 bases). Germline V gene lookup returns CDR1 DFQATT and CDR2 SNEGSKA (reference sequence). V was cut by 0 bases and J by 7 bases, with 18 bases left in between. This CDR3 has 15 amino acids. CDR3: CSARDFRTADGTQYF. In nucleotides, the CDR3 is TGCAGTGCTAGAGATTTCCGGACAGCGGATGGGACCCAGTACTTC.

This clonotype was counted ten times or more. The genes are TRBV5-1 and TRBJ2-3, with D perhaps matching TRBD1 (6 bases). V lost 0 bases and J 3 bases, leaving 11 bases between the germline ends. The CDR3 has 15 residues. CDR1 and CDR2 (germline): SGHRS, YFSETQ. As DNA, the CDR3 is TGCGCCAGCAGCTTGGAGCCAGGGGCGACAGATACGCAGTATTTT. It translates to CASSLEPGATDTQYF.